This T cell receptor (beta chain) is from a study of T cell repertoires in cytomegalovirus infection. Study background: TCR beta signatures that were public indicated CMV infection and matching HLA type. Study-wide results and limits: Ex vivo, HLA-C-restricted CMV-specific TCR beta clonotypes prevailed over the rest of the response. Totalled public TCR beta family frequency picked out people who carried CMV plus the relevant HLA.

Trimming took off 7 bases at V and 6 bases at J, with 17 bases between the two ends. The CDR3 extends over 14 amino acids. Germline loops: CDR1 MNHEY, CDR2 SMNVEV (reference sequence). This clonotype was observed a few times. Its antigen remains unknown. TCRdb reprocessed the reads via MiXCR and lists one record per CDR3 protein. The sample lists roughly 730,000 distinct CDR3 sequences, roughly 36% occurring once. This chain joins TRBV27 and TRBJ2-3, with D perhaps TRBD2 (6 bases). The sequence came from a human donor in good health (CMV status not recorded). Some clones in this sample may be carry-over from other donors' samples. Sequences were derived from cultured PBMCs, sampled from culture after CMV antigen stimulation. CDR3: CASTRPGGADTQYF. The CDR3 DNA follows: TGTGCCAGCACTCGACCCGGGGGAGCGGATACGCAGTATTTT.